Listed here are 3 T cell receptor beta chains from one sample, sequenced in a study of shared clonotypes between healthy human individuals. Measured with immunoSEQ multiplex PCR; TCRdb has only the in-frame clones, and not every one. The data hold 550,000 to 650,000 clones, with roughly 96% observed a single time. Positive CCR7 selection of CD45RO-negative cells yielded the naive CD8 cells, and terminally differentiated effector memory CD45RA+ cells were excluded. The sample was naive CD8+ T cells sorted from blood. These receptors were taken from a woman younger than 45 in good health.

The CDR3 nucleotides are TGTGCCAGCAGTAAACATCGCTCTGGGGCCAACGTCCTGACTTTC. Its protein product is CASSKHRSGANVLTF. This chain joins TRBV2 and TRBJ2-6; D is unclear. V was clipped by 5 bases and J by 0 bases, with 8 bases between them. The CDR3 has 15 amino acids. Germline lookup yields CDR1 SNHLY and CDR2 FYNNEI.

This chain connects TRBV29-1 to TRBJ2-1; 7 bases are shared with TRBD1. The CDR3 has 14 residues. The junction had 11 bases not matched to a gene; V was cut back by 6 bases and J by 6 bases. Germline V gene data show CDR1 as SQVTM and CDR2 as ANQGSEA. CDR3 nucleotide sequence: TGCAGCGTCCCGGGGACAGCTTCGGGCAATGAGCAGTTCTTC. This sequence encodes CSVPGTASGNEQFF.

The V call is TRBV5-8, the J call TRBJ2-7; D not certain. Germline V CDR1 and CDR2: SGHTS, YDEGEE. With 0 bases removed from V and 6 bases from J, the gap between germline ends came to 13 bases. CDR3 size: 14 residues. The DNA for the CDR3 is TGTGCCAGCAGCTTGGGTGTTTTCGTCCGCGAGCAGTACTTC. As protein: CASSLGVFVREQYF.